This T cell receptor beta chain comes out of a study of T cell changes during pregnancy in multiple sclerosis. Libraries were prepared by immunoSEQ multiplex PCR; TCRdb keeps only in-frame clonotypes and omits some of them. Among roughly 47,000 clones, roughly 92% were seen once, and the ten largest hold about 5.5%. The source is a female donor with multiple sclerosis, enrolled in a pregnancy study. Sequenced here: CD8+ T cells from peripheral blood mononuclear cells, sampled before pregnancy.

For the CDR3, the DNA is TGTGCCAGCAGCCAAGCGGCGAGCGCCACCTACGAGCAGTACTTC. This codes for CASSQAASATYEQYF. The J gene is TRBJ2-7, the V gene TRBV4-2; the D is unclear. The CDR3 is 15 amino acids. Germline V lookup: CDR1 LGHNA, CDR2 YNFKEQ. V shed 1 base and J shed 2 bases, with 12 bases lying between them.